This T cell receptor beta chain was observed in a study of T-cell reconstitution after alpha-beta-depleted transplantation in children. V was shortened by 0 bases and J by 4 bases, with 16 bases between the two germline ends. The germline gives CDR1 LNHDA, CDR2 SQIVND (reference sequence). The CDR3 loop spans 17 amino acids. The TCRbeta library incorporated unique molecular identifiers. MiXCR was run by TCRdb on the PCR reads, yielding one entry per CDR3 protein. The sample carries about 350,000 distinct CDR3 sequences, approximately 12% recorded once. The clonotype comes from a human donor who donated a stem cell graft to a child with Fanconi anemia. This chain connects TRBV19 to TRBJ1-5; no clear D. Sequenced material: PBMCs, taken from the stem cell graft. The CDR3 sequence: CASSIDRPRVRNQPQHF. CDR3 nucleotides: TGTGCCAGTAGTATAGATCGTCCCCGCGTGAGGAATCAGCCCCAGCATTTT.